This TCR beta chain was captured by sequencing in a study of OX40 agonist ivuxolimab in advanced cancers. The wider study: At 0.01 to 10 mg/kg, ivuxolimab was administered intravenously to patients every 2 weeks. A male proportion of about 86% was recorded, with mean age approximately 64 years and range about 20 to 90.

Blood sampling was done at baseline, cycle 4 day 1, and cycle 7 day 1. Trimming stripped 6 bases from V and 2 bases from J, with 6 bases between. The CDR3 length is 12 residues. CDR1 and CDR2 (germline): MNHNY, SVGAGI (reference sequence). The protocol was immunoSEQ multiplex PCR, while the TCRdb copy is restricted to in-frame clones and leaves out a portion. The data hold almost 90,000 clones, with roughly 91% observed a single time. Sequenced material: CD4+ or CD8+ T cells sorted from blood, taken in a trial of the OX40 agonist ivuxolimab. The V call is TRBV6-6, the J call TRBJ2-3, with D uncertain. The TCR comes from an adult with an advanced solid tumor such as melanoma, head and neck, liver or kidney cancer. CDR3: CASRSVTDTQYF. CDR3 DNA: TGTGCCAGCAGATCGGTCACAGATACGCAGTATTTT.